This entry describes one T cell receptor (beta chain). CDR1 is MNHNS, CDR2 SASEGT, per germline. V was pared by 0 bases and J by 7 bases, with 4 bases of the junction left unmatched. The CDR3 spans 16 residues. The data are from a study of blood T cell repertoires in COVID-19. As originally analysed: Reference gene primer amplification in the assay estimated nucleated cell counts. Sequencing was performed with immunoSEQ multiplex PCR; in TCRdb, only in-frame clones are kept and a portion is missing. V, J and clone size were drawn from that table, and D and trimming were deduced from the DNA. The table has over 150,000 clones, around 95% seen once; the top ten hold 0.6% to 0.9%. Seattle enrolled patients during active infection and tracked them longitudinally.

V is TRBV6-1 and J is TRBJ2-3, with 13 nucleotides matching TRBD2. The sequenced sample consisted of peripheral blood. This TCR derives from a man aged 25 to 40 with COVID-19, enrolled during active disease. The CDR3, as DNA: TGTGCCAGCAGTGAAGCGAGGGGACTAGCGGGAAATACGCAGTATTTT. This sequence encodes CASSEARGLAGNTQYF.